These 26 T cell receptor beta chains share one sample of origin, sequenced in a study of T cells in Graves' hyperthyroidism and ophthalmopathy. RNA transcripts served as the template for amplifying TCR beta CDR3 regions. The HTBI primer set drove a first-round RT-PCR of the TCR CDR3. TCRdb re-analysed the multiplex PCR reads in MiXCR, keeping a single row per CDR3 protein. The sample has about 640,000 distinct CDR3 sequences; about 14% are singletons. Material: blood. Every receptor here comes from a woman between 45 and 60 years old with Graves' ophthalmopathy.

This clonotype was counted at least ten times. This chain uses TRBV20-1 with TRBJ2-3, with 9 bases that match TRBD2. The CDR3 extends over 14 amino acids. Trimming removed 0 bases from V and 7 bases from J; junction bases left unmatched: 5. CDR1 and CDR2 from the germline V gene are DFQATT and SNEGSKA (reference sequence). For the CDR3, the DNA is TGCAGTGCTAGAGATCGACTAGCGGTTCATACGCAGTATTTT. It yields the protein CSARDRLAVHTQYF.

This clonotype was seen a few times. This rearrangement joins TRBV19 to TRBJ2-2, with TRBD1 matching over 10 bases. This CDR3 has 15 residues. The ends lost 6 bases at V and 4 bases at J; junction bases unmatched: 5. Germline CDR1 reads LNHDA; CDR2 reads SQIVND (reference sequence). CDR3 sequence reads: CASRTGTGVTGELFF. CDR3 nucleotides: TGTGCCAGTAGGACCGGGACAGGGGTCACCGGGGAGCTGTTTTTT.

This clonotype was counted ten times or more. The DNA of the CDR3 is TGTGCCAGCAGCACTAGCGGGAGGACCAATGAGCAGTTCTTC. Translation gives CASSTSGRTNEQFF. The chain employs TRBV7-9 and TRBJ2-1; TRBD2 agrees at 12 bases. There are 14 residues in the CDR3. Germline CDR1 is SEHNR and CDR2 is FQNEAQ (reference sequence). Trimming removed 5 bases from V and 6 bases from J; junction bases left unmatched: 2.

This clonotype has ten or more counts. This chain connects TRBV6-2 or TRBV6-3 to TRBJ2-6; 9 bases match TRBD2. CDR3 size: 19 residues. Germline V gene sequence: CDR1 MNHEY, CDR2 SVGEGT. The trim removed 4 bases at V and 0 bases at J, leaving 10 bases unmatched. The CDR3 loop is CASSSALAGLISGANVLTF. The CDR3 DNA reads TGTGCCAGCAGTTCCGCGCTAGCGGGGCTAATCTCTGGGGCCAACGTCCTGACTTTC.

This clonotype was counted many times. The chain recombines TRBV18 with TRBJ2-1, with D possibly being TRBD1 or TRBD2 (5 bases each). Between the trimmed V and J ends, which lost 4 bases and 11 bases, there was a span of 15 bases. Germline V gives CDR1 KGHSH, CDR2 LQKENI. The CDR3 consists of 13 residues. CDR3 sequence: CASSLNRDPQQFF. CDR3 DNA: TGTGCCAGCTCACTTAACCGGGACCCTCAGCAGTTCTTC.

This clonotype was recorded at least ten times. Germline and junction disagree at one end, which may indicate a read error. The chain carries TRBV7-3 and TRBJ2-3; D is unclear. The CDR3 loop spans 13 amino acids. CDR1 and CDR2 from the germline V gene are SGHTA and FQGTGA. This CDR3 reads CASSPRITDTQYF. Here the CDR3 DNA reads TGTGCCAGCAGCCCCCGGATCACAGATACACAGTATTTT.

This clonotype was recorded at least ten times. The gene calls are TRBV19 and TRBJ1-5, with 7 bases lining up with TRBD1. The CDR3 length is 14 residues. From germline, CDR1 is LNHDA and CDR2 SQIVND (reference sequence). J lost 0 bases, V lost 6 bases, and 2 bases had no gene match. The CDR3 DNA follows: TGTGCCAGTAGAACAGGGGATAGCAATCAGCCCCAGCATTTT. Translation: CASRTGDSNQPQHF.

The chain couples TRBV28 to TRBJ2-3; D may be TRBD2 (7 bases). This CDR3 has 18 residues. Germline-derived CDR1 and CDR2 are MDHEN and SYDVKM. The germline V and J ends were trimmed by 3 bases and 4 bases, with 23 bases remaining between them. DNA for the CDR3: TGTGCCAGCAGTTTCCCCGGGGGGCAGGGCTTGTATGCAGATACGCAGTATTTT. Translation gives CASSFPGGQGLYADTQYF.

The gene calls are TRBV7-6 and TRBJ2-7; D uncertain. The V and J ends lost 1 base and 0 bases respectively, with 10 bases between them. Looked up from germline, CDR1 is SGHVS and CDR2 is FNYEAQ. CDR3 length: 15 residues. The CDR3, as DNA: TGTGCCAGCAGCTTAGAAGCCAGCACCTCCTACGAGCAGTACTTC. Its translation: CASSLEASTSYEQYF.

In this sample, this clonotype turned up many times. V usage is TRBV12-3 or TRBV12-4 and J usage is TRBJ2-7; D is possibly TRBD2 (6 bases). The V end lost 6 bases, the J end lost 3 bases, and 15 bases lay between the germline ends. This CDR3 region has 14 residues. The CDR3 region has the DNA TGTGCCAGCAGCCCCGGCGGGGATTTCTACGAGCAGTACTTC. Translation gives CASSPGGDFYEQYF.

This clonotype occurred many times. This chain links TRBV6-1 with TRBJ2-2; D remains ambiguous. CDR3 length equals 12 residues. CDR1 MNHNS and CDR2 SASEGT come from the germline V gene. The V end lost 7 bases, the J end lost 7 bases, and 10 bases lay between the germline ends. CDR3 loop: CASTPGIGELFF. DNA of the CDR3: TGTGCCAGCACCCCTGGTATCGGGGAGCTGTTTTTT.

This clonotype was found a few times. This chain connects TRBV5-1 to TRBJ1-2; the D is unclear. The CDR3 is 12 residues long. Between the trimmed V and J ends, which lost 0 bases and 5 bases, there was a span of 5 bases. Germline loops: CDR1 SGHRS, CDR2 YFSETQ. CDR3 DNA: TGCGCCAGCAGCTTGGACTTTTATGGCTACACCTTC. Amino acids: CASSLDFYGYTF.

Many counts were recorded for this clonotype. The J gene is TRBJ2-5, the V gene TRBV20-1; D gene ambiguous. This CDR3 is 11 amino acids long. CDR1 and CDR2 (germline): DFQATT, SNEGSKA (reference sequence). V lost 2 bases, J lost 6 bases, and 7 bases lay in between. The CDR3 spells CSARTEKTQYF. The CDR3 nucleotides read TGCAGTGCTAGAACCGAAAAGACCCAGTACTTC.

This clonotype was counted ten times or more. V usage is TRBV12-3 or TRBV12-4 and J usage is TRBJ1-5; 11 bases agree with TRBD1. This CDR3 is 17 amino acids long. J was trimmed by 1 base and V by 6 bases; bases with no gene match: 8. The CDR3 sequence is CASRRTGGGQSNQPQHF. The CDR3 DNA follows: TGTGCCAGCAGACGGACAGGGGGCGGCCAAAGCAATCAGCCCCAGCATTTT.

In this sample, this clonotype turned up many times. The CDR3 region has the DNA TGCGCCAGCAGCTCGGTAGCGGGAGGGCCGAAAGAGCAGTTCTTC. Amino acid sequence: CASSSVAGGPKEQFF. The chain uses TRBV5-1 and TRBJ2-1; 11 bases fit TRBD2. Trimming removed 3 bases from V and 10 bases from J; junction bases left unmatched: 9. Germline-derived CDR1 and CDR2 are SGHRS and YFSETQ. The CDR3 spans 15 residues. The complete variable domain, with remaining parts taken from reference TRBV5-1 and TRBJ2-1, reads KAGVTQTPRYLIKTRGQQVTLSCSPISGHRSVSWYQQTPGQGLQFLFEYFSETQRNKGNFPGRFSGRQFSNSRSEMNVSTLELGDSALYLCASSSVAGGPKEQFFGPGTRLTVL.

This clonotype was detected many times. The rearrangement uses TRBV20-1 and TRBJ2-1, with 7 bases that match TRBD2. Germline values: CDR1 DFQATT, CDR2 SNEGSKA (reference sequence). The CDR3 consists of 13 residues. The V gene end was trimmed by 8 bases and the J gene end by 3 bases; junction bases not matched to a gene: 7. Written as DNA, the CDR3 is TGCAGTACCCAGACTAGCATCTACAATGAGCAGTTCTTC. The encoded protein is CSTQTSIYNEQFF.

In its sample, this clonotype was seen a few times. V usage is TRBV4-3 and J usage is TRBJ2-7, with TRBD2 identical over 9 bases. CDR1 is LGHNA, CDR2 YSLEER, per germline. The CDR3 has 16 residues. V shed 0 bases, J shed 4 bases, and the junction held 7 bases outside the gene matches. The CDR3 DNA is TGCGCCAGCAGCCAAGATGGCCTAGCGGGAAGGTACGAGCAGTACTTC. Translating it yields CASSQDGLAGRYEQYF.

V is TRBV11-2 and J is TRBJ1-3; 7 nucleotides agree with TRBD1. CDR3 length equals 17 residues. Per the germline V gene, CDR1 is SGHAT and CDR2 is FQNNGV. V was pared by 5 bases and J by 0 bases, with 10 bases of the junction left unmatched. The CDR3 DNA reads as TGTGCCAGCAGCGTTACCTTTCGGGACAGCTCTGGAAACACCATATATTTT. It translates to CASSVTFRDSSGNTIYF.

This clonotype was observed many times. The chain has TRBV4-3 and TRBJ2-7; 10 bases are shared with TRBD2. V lost 0 bases to trimming and J lost 5 bases; unmatched junction nucleotides: 13. Germline V gene sequence: CDR1 LGHNA, CDR2 YSLEER. The CDR3 covers 18 residues. Here the CDR3 DNA reads TGCGCCAGCAGCCAAGAATGGGCTAGCGGGAGTAGAAGAGACGAGCAGTACTTC. It is translated as CASSQEWASGSRRDEQYF.

In its sample, this clonotype was seen a few times. The V gene is TRBV3-1, the J gene TRBJ1-1; no firm D call. The CDR3 contains 12 residues. The germline V gene has CDR1 LGHDT and CDR2 YNNKEL (reference sequence). V lost 7 bases, J lost 6 bases, and 12 bases lay in between. The DNA for the CDR3 is TGTGCCAGCACTTCAATTGGCGCTGAAGCTTTCTTT. It translates to CASTSIGAEAFF.

To note about this clonotype: A much larger clone lies one base from this, so it may be a read error. The chain has TRBV5-5 and TRBJ1-1, with a weak D call TRBD1 (6 bases). This CDR3 comprises 13 residues. Germline V gene sequence: CDR1 SGHKS, CDR2 YYEKEE (reference sequence). CDR3 in DNA: TGCACCACCAAGCTAGGGGGGGCATCGGAAGCTTTCTTT. Residues: CTTKLGGASEAFF.

The chain carries TRBV7-9 and TRBJ2-2; D remains ambiguous. The CDR3 contains 16 residues. V lost 5 bases, J lost 5 bases, and 18 bases lay in between. Germline-derived CDR1 and CDR2 are SEHNR and FQNEAQ (reference sequence). The CDR3: CASSPPTSDYTGELFF. DNA for the CDR3: TGTGCCAGCAGCCCACCCACGAGCGATTATACCGGGGAGCTGTTTTTT.

This clonotype was counted at least ten times. J is TRBJ1-2 and V is TRBV2; 8 bases agree with TRBD1. The CDR3 consists of 14 residues. V shed 6 bases and J 5 bases; nucleotides not matched to a gene: 8. CDR1 is SNHLY and CDR2 is FYNNEI in the germline V gene. CDR3 sequence (DNA): TGTGCCAGCAGCGCCGGACAGGGCCTTTATGGCTACACCTTC. Translating gives CASSAGQGLYGYTF.

This clonotype was counted many times. V gene TRBV28 combines with J gene TRBJ1-1; possibly TRBD1 for D (5 bases). Between the trimmed V and J ends, which lost 2 bases and 4 bases, there was a span of 14 bases. Germline CDR1 MDHEN, CDR2 SYDVKM. The CDR3 loop spans 15 amino acids. The CDR3 nucleotides are TGTGCCAGCAGTTTAGCTCGCGCCGGGGGCACTGAAGCTTTCTTT. Protein product: CASSLARAGGTEAFF.

In DNA, the CDR3 is TGTGCCAGCAGTGAACCCCGGGACTTCACAGATACGCAGTATTTT. The encoded protein is CASSEPRDFTDTQYF. The genes are TRBV2 and TRBJ2-3, with D possibly being TRBD2 (6 bases). Germline V gene data show CDR1 as SNHLY and CDR2 as FYNNEI. V was clipped by 2 bases and J by 2 bases, with 11 bases between them. The CDR3 runs 15 residues.

In its sample, this clonotype was seen many times. The CDR3 DNA reads as TGTGCCAGCTGTTGGCTAGCGGGAGAGGTACAAGAGACCCAGTACTTC. Protein product: CASCWLAGEVQETQYF. J is TRBJ2-5 and V is TRBV2; 10 bases match TRBD2. Germline CDR1 reads SNHLY; CDR2 reads FYNNEI. J was trimmed by 2 bases and V by 8 bases; bases with no gene match: 11. The CDR3 loop spans 16 amino acids.